This T cell receptor (beta chain) comes out of a study of T cells in Graves' hyperthyroidism and ophthalmopathy. Study background: Before treatment of any kind, peripheral blood was taken at initial diagnosis.

Disease lasting under 3 months, a NOSPECS grade of at least 4, and a Clinical Activity Score of at least 3 were features of the ophthalmopathy patients. PBMCs stemmed from less than 13 ml fresh peripheral blood. The table lists this clonotype with many counts. Its target is not known. The CDR3 regions of TCR beta were amplified from RNA transcripts. HTBI primers were the set used in a first-round RT-PCR of the TCR CDR3. TCRdb analysed the multiplex PCR reads with MiXCR anew, one entry per CDR3 protein. The sample includes around 600,000 distinct CDR3 sequences, 14% of them seen just once. Findings of the study overall: Blood also held most thyroid clonotypes expanded beyond 0.001.

Trimming removed 2 bases from V and 5 bases from J, with 9 bases in between. There are 13 residues in the CDR3. The germline gives CDR1 MNHNS, CDR2 SASEGT. The chain joins TRBV6-1 to TRBJ2-5, with D perhaps TRBD1 or TRBD2 (5 bases each). The source is a woman between 18 and 29 years old with Graves' ophthalmopathy. The sample comprised blood. DNA for the CDR3: TGTGCCAGCAGTGAACGGGGCTCTGAGACCCAGTACTTC. Its translation is CASSERGSETQYF.